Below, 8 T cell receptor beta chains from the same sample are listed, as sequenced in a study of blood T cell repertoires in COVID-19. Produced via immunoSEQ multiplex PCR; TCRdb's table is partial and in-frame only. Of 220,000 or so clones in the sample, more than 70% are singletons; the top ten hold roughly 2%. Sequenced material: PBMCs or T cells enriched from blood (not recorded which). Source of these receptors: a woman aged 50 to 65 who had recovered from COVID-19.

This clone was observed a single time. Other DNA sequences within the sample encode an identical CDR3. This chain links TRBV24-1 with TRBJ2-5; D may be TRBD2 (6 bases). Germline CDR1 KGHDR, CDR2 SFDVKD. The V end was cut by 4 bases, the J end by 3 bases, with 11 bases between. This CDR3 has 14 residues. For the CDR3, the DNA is TGTGCCACCAGTGACACCGGGGGTGAAGAGACCCAGTACTTC. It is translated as CATSDTGGEETQYF.

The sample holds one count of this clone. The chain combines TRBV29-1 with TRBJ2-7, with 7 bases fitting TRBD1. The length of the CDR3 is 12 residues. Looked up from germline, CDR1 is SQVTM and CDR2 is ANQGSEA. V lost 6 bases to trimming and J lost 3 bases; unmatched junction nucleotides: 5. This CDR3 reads CSVWTGDYEQYF. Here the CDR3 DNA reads TGCAGCGTCTGGACAGGAGACTACGAGCAGTACTTC.

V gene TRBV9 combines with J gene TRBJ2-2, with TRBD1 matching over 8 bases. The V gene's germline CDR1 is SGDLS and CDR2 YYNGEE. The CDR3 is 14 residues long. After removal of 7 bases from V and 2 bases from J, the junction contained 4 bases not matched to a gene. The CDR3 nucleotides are TGTGCCAGCCGCGGACAGGGCAACACCGGGGAGCTGTTTTTT. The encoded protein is CASRGQGNTGELFF.

In DNA form, the CDR3 reads TGTGCCAGCAGTTACTCAACCGGGACAGGGGTTGAAGCTTTCTTT. It is translated as CASSYSTGTGVEAFF. The chain recombines TRBV6-5 with TRBJ1-1; 10 bases are a match to TRBD1. The CDR3 length is 15 residues. Germline V gives CDR1 MNHEY, CDR2 SVGAGI. V was clipped by 0 bases and J by 7 bases; unmatched bases: 5.

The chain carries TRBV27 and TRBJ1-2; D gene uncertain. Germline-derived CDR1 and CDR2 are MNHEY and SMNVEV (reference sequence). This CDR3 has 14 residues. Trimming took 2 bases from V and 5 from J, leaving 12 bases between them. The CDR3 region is CASSLESPGYGYTF. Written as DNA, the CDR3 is TGTGCCAGCAGTTTAGAGTCCCCCGGGTATGGCTACACCTTC.

CDR3 coding DNA: TGTGCCAGCAGTGCATCCGGGACAAGAAATGAAAAACTGTTTTTT. Amino acids: CASSASGTRNEKLFF. V usage is TRBV2 and J usage is TRBJ1-4, with D possibly matching TRBD1 (6 bases). Germline loops: CDR1 SNHLY, CDR2 FYNNEI. The CDR3 runs 15 residues. Between the trimmed V and J ends, which lost 4 bases and 5 bases, there was a span of 14 bases.

In DNA, the CDR3 is TGTGCCAGCAGTGATACTGGGCTCGGGGAGCTGTTTTTT. Its protein product is CASSDTGLGELFF. This chain connects TRBV12-3 or TRBV12-4 to TRBJ2-2; D is ambiguous. V was clipped by 5 bases and J by 7 bases, with 11 bases between them. The CDR3 spans 13 residues.

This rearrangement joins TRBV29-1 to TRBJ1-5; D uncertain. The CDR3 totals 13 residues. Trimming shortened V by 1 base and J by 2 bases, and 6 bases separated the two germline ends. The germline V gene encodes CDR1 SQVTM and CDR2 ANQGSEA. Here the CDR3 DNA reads TGCAGCGTTGAAGGGGGAGGCAATCAGCCCCAGCATTTT. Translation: CSVEGGGNQPQHF.